Listed here are 19 T cell receptor beta chains from one sample, sequenced in a study of spatial heterogeneity in lung cancer. No antigen has been identified for these receptors. The time point here: sample taken at primary tumor resection. Each CDR3 protein is one row after TCRdb ran MiXCR on the 5' RACE reads. The sample records more than 15,000 distinct CDR3 sequences, roughly 6.5% being singletons. Study-level findings and limits: In tumors, expanded intratumoral alpha and beta TCR counts tracked mutation counts.

Sequencing was performed on lung tumor tissue, taken at surgery. The receptors originated from a female donor with early-stage non-small cell lung cancer.

The table lists this clonotype with many counts. The chain is built from TRBV5-1 and TRBJ2-2; TRBD1 agrees at 8 bases. V lost 1 base to trimming and J lost 1 base; unmatched junction nucleotides: 3. CDR3 length: 16 residues. CDR1 SGHRS and CDR2 YFSETQ come from the germline V gene. This CDR3 reads CASSLLGTGNTGELFF. DNA of the CDR3: TGCGCCAGCAGCTTGCTTGGGACAGGGAACACCGGGGAGCTGTTTTTT.

This clonotype showed up many times. The chain recombines TRBV4-2 with TRBJ2-2; no clear D gene. Germline values: CDR1 LGHNA, CDR2 YNFKEQ. The CDR3 totals 15 residues. Between the trimmed V and J ends, which lost 3 bases and 0 bases, there was a span of 8 bases. This CDR3 reads CASSQASSNTGELFF. CDR3 nucleotide sequence: TGTGCCAGCAGCCAGGCCTCATCGAACACCGGGGAGCTGTTTTTT.

This clonotype occurred many times. J is TRBJ1-2 and V is TRBV12-3 or TRBV12-4; D perhaps matches TRBD1 (6 bases). V was trimmed by 5 bases and J by 4 bases, leaving 17 bases between them. This CDR3 is built from 15 residues. The CDR3, as DNA: TGTGCCAGCAGTCTAGGTCGCGGGGGCGGCTATGGCTACACCTTC. Protein product: CASSLGRGGGYGYTF.

The chain uses TRBV29-1 and TRBJ1-1; tentative D call: TRBD1 (5 bases). The CDR3 has 13 residues. V was shortened by 3 bases and J by 4 bases, with 12 bases between the two germline ends. The V gene's germline CDR1 is SQVTM and CDR2 ANQGSEA. CDR3 nucleotides: TGCAGCGTTGATTTGGGGCTTGGCACTGAAGCTTTCTTT. Translating gives CSVDLGLGTEAFF.

This clonotype occurred many times. This rearrangement joins TRBV2 to TRBJ2-5, with no clear D. V lost 4 bases to trimming and J lost 2 bases, with 8 bases between them. This CDR3 comprises 13 residues. Germline V gene data show CDR1 as SNHLY and CDR2 as FYNNEI. Written as DNA, the CDR3 is TGTGCCAGCAGTGTTCCAGAACAAGAGACCCAGTACTTC. It encodes CASSVPEQETQYF.

Many counts were recorded for this clonotype. The rearrangement joins TRBV29-1 to TRBJ1-2; 11 nucleotides match TRBD1. CDR3 length equals 15 residues. Losses at the gene ends were 6 bases for V and 4 bases for J; bases not matched to a gene: 10. CDR1 is SQVTM, CDR2 ANQGSEA, per germline. The CDR3 is CSVQRTGGAPYGYTF. In DNA, the CDR3 is TGCAGCGTCCAGCGGACAGGGGGCGCACCCTATGGCTACACCTTC.

This clonotype was seen repeatedly, ten times or more. The chain combines TRBV27 with TRBJ2-1; 8 bases line up with TRBD2. Germline CDR1 is MNHEY and CDR2 is SMNVEV (reference sequence). V shed 11 bases, J shed 2 bases, and the junction held 8 bases outside the gene matches. The CDR3 length is 14 residues. Written as DNA, the CDR3 is TGTGCCTGGTGTAGCGGGGAGACCTACAATGAGCAGTTCTTC. Amino acids: CAWCSGETYNEQFF.

This clonotype was recorded at least ten times. This chain uses TRBV5-1 with TRBJ2-1, with D unresolved. The CDR3 is made up of 14 amino acids. Deletions cut 2 bases from V and 5 bases from J, with 11 bases between. The germline CDR1 and CDR2 sequences are SGHRS and YFSETQ. The CDR3 DNA reads as TGCGCCAGCAGCTTCTACGGACGAGACAATGAGCAGTTCTTC. Translation: CASSFYGRDNEQFF.

By sample fraction, this clonotype is medium-sized. The V gene is TRBV5-4, the J gene TRBJ1-1, with D maybe TRBD1 (5 bases). The CDR3 runs to 14 residues. Germline CDR1 reads SGHNT; CDR2 reads YYREEE (reference sequence). V dropped 0 bases and J dropped 8 bases, with 14 bases sitting between them. CDR3 in amino acids: CASSLGAGFVEAFF. CDR3 coding DNA: TGTGCCAGCAGCTTGGGGGCAGGGTTTGTAGAAGCTTTCTTT.

This clonotype occurred many times. This chain connects TRBV7-2 to TRBJ2-5; 8 bases align to TRBD1. Germline CDR1 SGHTA, CDR2 FQGNSA. Trimming took 4 bases from V and 5 from J; bases not matched to a gene: 12. There are 16 residues in the CDR3. CDR3 sequence: CASSYRTGSGEETQYF. In nucleotides, the CDR3 is TGTGCCAGCAGCTACCGGACAGGGTCTGGGGAGGAGACCCAGTACTTC.

This clonotype was seen ten or more times. The genes are TRBV4-3 and TRBJ1-2; D gene ambiguous. The CDR3 consists of 15 residues. Germline V lookup: CDR1 LGHNA, CDR2 YSLEER. V was trimmed by 0 bases and J by 3 bases, leaving 11 bases between them. CDR3 loop: CASSQDAGLHYGYTF. The DNA of the CDR3 is TGCGCCAGCAGCCAAGATGCGGGCTTGCACTATGGCTACACCTTC.

The chain employs TRBV20-1 and TRBJ2-7; the D call may be TRBD1 or TRBD2 (5 bases each). Germline assignment: CDR1 DFQATT and CDR2 SNEGSKA (reference sequence). The CDR3 loop spans 13 amino acids. V was pared by 3 bases and J by 6 bases, with 15 bases between. The CDR3 nucleotides are TGCAGTGCTAGGGAGGACATTCTATCCGAGCAGTACTTC. Translating it yields CSAREDILSEQYF.

This rearrangement joins TRBV9 to TRBJ2-3, with D possibly matching TRBD2 (5 bases). Germline assignment: CDR1 SGDLS and CDR2 YYNGEE. Trimming took off 0 bases at V and 4 bases at J, with 9 bases between the two ends. This CDR3 is 14 amino acids long. CDR3 sequence (DNA): TGTGCCAGCAGCGTAGAGGCGGGTGCAGATACGCAGTATTTT. This sequence encodes CASSVEAGADTQYF. The variable domain in full, with the rest retrieved from reference TRBV9 and TRBJ2-3, is DSGVTQTPKHLITATGQRVTLRCSPRSGDLSVYWYQQSLDQGLQFLIQYYNGEERAKGNILERFSAQQFPDLHSELNLSSLELGDSALYFCASSVEAGADTQYFGPGTRLTVL.

By share of the sample, this clonotype is medium-sized. This chain links TRBV20-1 with TRBJ1-2; D is perhaps TRBD1 (6 bases). The CDR3 extends over 16 amino acids. V lost 1 base to trimming and J lost 2 bases, with 17 bases between them. Germline lookup yields CDR1 DFQATT and CDR2 SNEGSKA (reference sequence). CDR3 sequence: CSARGAKGQQNYGYTF. As DNA, the CDR3 is TGCAGTGCTAGAGGGGCAAAAGGACAGCAGAACTATGGCTACACCTTC.

This clonotype was counted ten times or more. This sequence joins TRBV12-3 or TRBV12-4 and TRBJ2-1; 7 bases match TRBD1. This CDR3 has 15 amino acids. Unmatched junction bases numbered 7, after V lost 6 bases and J lost 2 bases. The CDR3: CASSRQGGPYNEQFF. The CDR3 nucleotides read TGTGCCAGCAGCCGACAGGGCGGCCCCTACAATGAGCAGTTCTTC.

This clonotype showed up many times. The chain links TRBV28 to TRBJ2-7; D not resolved. The length of the CDR3 is 14 residues. Per the germline V gene, CDR1 is MDHEN and CDR2 is SYDVKM. Trimming took off 7 bases at V and 0 bases at J, with 13 bases between the two ends. This chain's CDR3 is CASNLDGVSYEQYF. The DNA for the CDR3 is TGTGCCAGCAACCTAGATGGGGTCTCCTACGAGCAGTACTTC.

This clonotype appeared many times. The chain couples TRBV7-2 to TRBJ2-3; D may be TRBD2 (5 bases). Trimming pared 5 bases from V and 7 bases from J, leaving 13 bases between. CDR3 length equals 13 residues. Germline CDR1 and CDR2: SGHTA and FQGNSA. CDR3 residues: CASSVTSLYTQYF. DNA for the CDR3: TGTGCCAGCAGCGTAACTAGTTTATATACGCAGTATTTT.

In this sample, this clonotype turned up a few times. The V gene is TRBV5-1, the J gene TRBJ2-3; 8 nucleotides line up with TRBD1. The CDR3 is 14 residues long. The germline gives CDR1 SGHRS, CDR2 YFSETQ. The trim removed 4 bases at V and 4 bases at J, leaving 5 bases unmatched. CDR3 sequence reads: CASSGMDRADTQYF. In DNA form, the CDR3 reads TGCGCCAGCAGCGGTATGGACAGGGCAGATACGCAGTATTTT.

The table lists this clonotype with many counts. The chain uses TRBV7-2 and TRBJ1-3, with D uncertain. V was pared by 1 base and J by 0 bases, with 4 bases between. Germline V gives CDR1 SGHTA, CDR2 FQGNSA. The CDR3 sequence is 14 residues long. CDR3 nucleotide sequence: TGTGCCAGCAGCTTAGGACCCTCTGGAAACACCATATATTTT. Amino acids: CASSLGPSGNTIYF.